Listed below are T cell receptor beta chains from one sample, sequenced in a study of CD8+ T cells in alopecia areata. TCRdb's copy holds only in-frame clones and misses some; the assay was immunoSEQ multiplex PCR. The sample lists about 190,000 clones, about three fifths occurring once. Sequences were derived from CD8+ T cells sorted from blood, sampled at week 24, from a patient treated with tofacitinib. Receptors originate from a human donor with alopecia areata. The CDR3 runs from the conserved cysteine through the conserved F or W. D genes are given only for firm matches. Clone size is not always given. Where it is, it says once, few, many or a class for expanded clones.

j_call v_call d_call clone_size cdr3_aa cdr3_nt
TRBJ1-5 TRBV27 - - CASRTGGVDQPQHF TGTGCCAGCAGGACGGGGGGGGTGGATCAGCCCCAGCATTTT
TRBJ2-7 TRBV7-9 - - CASSPPGQSYEQYF TGTGCCAGCAGCCCCCCAGGGCAGTCCTACGAGCAGTACTTC
TRBJ1-6 TRBV5-1 - - CASSRGRTGANSPLHF TGCGCCAGCAGCCGGGGACGGACTGGAGCGAATTCACCCCTCCACTTT
TRBJ1-2 TRBV6-5 - - CASSYSQGSNYGYTF TGTGCCAGCAGTTACTCACAGGGCTCTAACTATGGCTACACCTTC
TRBJ2-7 TRBV4-1 - few CASSNIPWRPDPHSYEQYF TGCGCCAGCAGCAATATACCCTGGCGGCCGGATCCCCATTCCTACGAGCAGTACTTC
TRBJ1-6 TRBV9 - - CASSVEGLPPLHF TGTGCCAGCAGCGTAGAGGGCCTGCCACCCCTCCACTTT
TRBJ2-7 TRBV11-2 - - CASSPGISYEQYF TGTGCCAGCTCCCCCGGGATTTCCTACGAGCAGTACTTC
TRBJ1-2 TRBV29-1 - - CSVERGLRGYTF TGCAGCGTTGAGCGGGGGTTGCGAGGCTACACCTTC
TRBJ2-3 TRBV30 TRBD1 few CAWIPPGQGPDTQYF TGTGCCTGGATCCCACCGGGACAGGGTCCAGATACGCAGTATTTT
TRBJ2-7 TRBV30 - - CAGNRNTGPFYEQYF TGTGCCGGAAACAGGAACACCGGCCCGTTCTACGAGCAGTACTTC
TRBJ1-5 TRBV7-2 - - CASSLIQGSNQPQHF TGTGCCAGCAGCTTGATACAGGGAAGCAATCAGCCCCAGCATTTT
TRBJ1-3 TRBV30 TRBD1 - CALDVQGTGNTIYF TGTGCCCTGGATGTACAGGGGACTGGAAACACCATATATTTT
TRBJ2-2 TRBV4-2 - - CASSRTQLGELFF TGTGCCAGCAGCCGAACCCAGCTCGGGGAGCTGTTTTTT
TRBJ2-5 TRBV29-1 - - CSVEGEGGQETQYF TGCAGCGTTGAGGGAGAGGGAGGTCAAGAGACCCAGTACTTC
TRBJ1-5 TRBV6-1 - - CASSEALDIPRPQHF TGTGCCAGCAGTGAAGCTTTAGACATTCCTCGGCCCCAGCATTTT
TRBJ1-1 TRBV27 - - CASSLSLQGYTEAFF TGTGCCAGCAGTTTATCGTTGCAGGGCTACACTGAAGCTTTCTTT
TRBJ2-6 TRBV25-1 TRBD1 - CAPDRGAGANVLTF TGCGCCCCCGACAGGGGCGCTGGGGCCAACGTCCTGACTTTC
TRBJ2-7 TRBV5-1 TRBD1 - CASRDTGAHEQYF TGCGCCAGCAGGGATACAGGGGCCCACGAGCAGTACTTC
TRBJ2-5 TRBV4-1 - few CASSSPVRGKGYGTQYF TGCGCCAGCAGCTCCCCCGTCAGAGGGAAAGGGTACGGGACCCAGTACTTC
TRBJ2-7 TRBV5-1 TRBD1 - CASSPRTGGYEQYF TGCGCCAGCAGCCCAAGGACAGGGGGCTACGAGCAGTACTTC
TRBJ2-3 TRBV7-9 - few CASRPGENTQYF TGTGCCAGCAGGCCCGGGGAAAATACGCAGTATTTT
TRBJ1-5 TRBV15 - - CATSWPGNQPQHF TGTGCCACCAGCTGGCCGGGCAATCAGCCCCAGCATTTT
TRBJ2-4 TRBV27 - - CASRIGGAVNIQYF TGTGCCAGCCGTATAGGCGGGGCGGTAAACATTCAGTACTTC
TRBJ2-7 TRBV2 - - CASSPREQYF TGTGCCAGCAGCCCCCGGGAACAGTACTTC
TRBJ2-7 TRBV9 TRBD2 - CASSVSRGAPTHEQYF TGTGCCAGCAGCGTATCGCGGGGGGCGCCGACCCACGAGCAGTACTTC
TRBJ2-5 TRBV27 TRBD1 - CASRYSGGGLQETQYF TGTGCCAGCAGATACTCAGGGGGCGGTTTGCAAGAGACCCAGTACTTC
TRBJ2-5 TRBV4-1 TRBD2 - CASSQPGLAGADQYQETQYF TGCGCCAGCAGCCAGCCGGGACTAGCGGGGGCCGATCAGTACCAAGAGACCCAGTACTTC
TRBJ2-4 TRBV5-6 TRBD1 - CASSSQGNIQYF TGTGCCAGCAGCTCACAGGGGAACATTCAGTACTTC
TRBJ2-1 TRBV2 TRBD2 - CASSEEGRPSGGDYNEQFF TGTGCCAGCAGTGAAGAGGGGCGGCCTAGCGGGGGGGATTACAATGAGCAGTTCTTC
TRBJ2-5 TRBV12-5 - few CASGPDRETQYF TGTGCTAGTGGTCCTGACAGGGAGACCCAGTACTTC
TRBJ1-1 TRBV7-9 - few CASSLGHGDAFF TGTGCCAGCAGCTTAGGTCATGGGGACGCTTTCTTT
TRBJ2-1 TRBV7-9 - few CASSLGVRADPAYNEQFF TGTGCCAGCAGCTTAGGGGTCCGGGCAGACCCTGCCTACAATGAGCAGTTCTTC
TRBJ2-7 TRBV5-1 - - CASSLESGTIHEQYF TGCGCCAGCAGCTTGGAATCGGGGACAATCCACGAGCAGTACTTC
TRBJ2-7 TRBV30 TRBD1 - CAWSVIHRGISNRAPYEQYF TGTGCCTGGAGTGTAATCCACAGGGGAATCTCTAACCGGGCCCCTTACGAGCAGTACTTC
TRBJ2-7 TRBV9 - - CASRSGFHYEQYF TGTGCCAGCAGGTCGGGGTTCCACTACGAGCAGTACTTC
TRBJ1-2 TRBV9 - - CASSVDVQGTNYGYTF TGTGCCAGCAGCGTAGATGTACAGGGTACGAACTATGGCTACACCTTC
TRBJ2-7 TRBV29-1 - - CSAVGFRTGNYEQYF TGCAGCGCGGTTGGGTTTAGGACGGGAAACTACGAGCAGTACTTC